This TCR beta chain originates from a study of beta chain features in type 1 diabetes. This clone was detected a few times. What it binds is unknown. Sorting based on CD45RO/CCR7/CD25/CD127/CD95/CD27 separated CD4+ naive, central memory, regulatory and stem cell-like memory cells. Germline-derived CDR1 and CDR2 are MNHNY and SVGAGI (reference sequence). The CDR3 is 13 residues long. V lost 5 bases to trimming and J lost 1 base, with 8 bases between them. Study observations and caveats: These data did not resolve whether HLA type affects TCRB rearrangement. Type 1 diabetes patients had moderately but significantly shorter TCRB CDR3s in all four CD4+ subsets.

The sequenced template was cDNA made from the entire isolated RNA. This table comes from immunoSEQ multiplex PCR, and its TCRdb copy is limited to in-frame clones, with some not included. The repertoire holds about 650,000 clones, with about an eighth as singletons. The sample taken for sequencing was naive CD4+ T cells from blood. The V gene is TRBV6-6, the J gene TRBJ2-5; D gene unclear. This TCR derives from a man between 25 and 39 years old with type 1 diabetes. The CDR3 nucleotides are TGTGCCAGCAGTACCCTATTCCAAGAGACCCAGTACTTC. As protein: CASSTLFQETQYF.